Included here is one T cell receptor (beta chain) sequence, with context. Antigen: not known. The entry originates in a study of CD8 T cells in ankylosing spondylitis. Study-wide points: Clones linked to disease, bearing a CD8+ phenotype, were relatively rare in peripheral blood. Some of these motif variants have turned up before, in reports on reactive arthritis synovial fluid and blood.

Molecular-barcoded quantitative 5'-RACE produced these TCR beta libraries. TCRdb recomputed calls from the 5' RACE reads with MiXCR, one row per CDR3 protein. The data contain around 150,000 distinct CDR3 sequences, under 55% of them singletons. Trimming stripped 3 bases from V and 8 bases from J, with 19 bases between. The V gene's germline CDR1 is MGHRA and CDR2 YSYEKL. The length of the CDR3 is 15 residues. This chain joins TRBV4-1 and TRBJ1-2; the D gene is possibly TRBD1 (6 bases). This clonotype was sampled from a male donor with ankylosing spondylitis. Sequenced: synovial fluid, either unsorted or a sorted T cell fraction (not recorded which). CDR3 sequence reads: CASSQTWGLMGGYTF. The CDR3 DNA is TGCGCCAGCAGCCAGACCTGGGGGCTGATGGGGGGCTACACCTTC.